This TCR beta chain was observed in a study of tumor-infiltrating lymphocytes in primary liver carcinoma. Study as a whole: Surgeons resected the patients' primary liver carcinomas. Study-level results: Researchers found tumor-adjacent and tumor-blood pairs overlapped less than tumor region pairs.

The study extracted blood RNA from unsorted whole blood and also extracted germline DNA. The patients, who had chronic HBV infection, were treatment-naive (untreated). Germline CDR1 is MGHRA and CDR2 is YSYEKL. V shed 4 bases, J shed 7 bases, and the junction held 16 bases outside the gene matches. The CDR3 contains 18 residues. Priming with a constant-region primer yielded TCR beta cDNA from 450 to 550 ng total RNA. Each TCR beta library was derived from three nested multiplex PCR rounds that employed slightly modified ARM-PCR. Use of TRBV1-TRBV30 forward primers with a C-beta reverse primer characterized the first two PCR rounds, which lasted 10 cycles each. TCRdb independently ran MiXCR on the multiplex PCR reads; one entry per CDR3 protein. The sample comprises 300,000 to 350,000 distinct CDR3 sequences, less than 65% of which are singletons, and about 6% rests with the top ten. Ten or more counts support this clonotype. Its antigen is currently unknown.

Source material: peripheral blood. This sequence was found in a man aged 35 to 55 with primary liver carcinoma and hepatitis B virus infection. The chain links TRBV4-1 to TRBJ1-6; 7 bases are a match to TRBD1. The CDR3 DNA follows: TGCGCCAGCAGCCGGGCCCGTGGTACAGGGGCTCAGAATTCACCCCTCCACTTT. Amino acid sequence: CASSRARGTGAQNSPLHF.